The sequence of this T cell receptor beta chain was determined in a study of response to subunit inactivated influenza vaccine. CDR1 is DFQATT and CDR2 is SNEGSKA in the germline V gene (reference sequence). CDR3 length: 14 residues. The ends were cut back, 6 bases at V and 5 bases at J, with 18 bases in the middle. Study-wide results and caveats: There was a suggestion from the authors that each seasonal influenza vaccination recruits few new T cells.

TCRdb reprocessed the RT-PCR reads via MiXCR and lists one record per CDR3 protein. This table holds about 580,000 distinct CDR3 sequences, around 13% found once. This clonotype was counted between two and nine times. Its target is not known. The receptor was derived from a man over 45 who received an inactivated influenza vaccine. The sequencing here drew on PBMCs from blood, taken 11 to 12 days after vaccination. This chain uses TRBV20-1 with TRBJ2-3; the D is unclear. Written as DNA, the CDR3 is TGCAGTGCAAGTGGTATCGGCGATAGAGATACGCAGTATTTT. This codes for CSASGIGDRDTQYF.